Presented here are 5 T cell receptor beta chains from one specimen sequenced in a study of CD8 T cells in ankylosing spondylitis. One entry per CDR3 protein, called by TCRdb with MiXCR from the 5' RACE reads. The sample records 150,000 to 200,000 distinct CDR3 sequences, around 13% being singletons. Sequences were obtained from blood, either unsorted or a sorted T cell fraction (not recorded which). These receptors were obtained from a male donor with ankylosing spondylitis or in good health (not recorded which).

This clonotype was seen a few times. The V and J genes are TRBV3-1 and TRBJ2-5, with D perhaps TRBD1 or TRBD2 (6 bases each). The CDR3 runs to 15 residues. The germline V gene has CDR1 LGHDT and CDR2 YNNKEL (reference sequence). V was pared by 1 base and J by 5 bases, with 14 bases between. CDR3 nucleotide sequence: TGTGCCAGCAGCCAAGTCGCCGGGGGCGGGGAGACCCAGTACTTC. It specifies CASSQVAGGGETQYF.

This clonotype was observed a handful of times. The V call is TRBV6-1, the J call TRBJ2-1, with D unresolved. The CDR3 length is 14 residues. Looked up from germline, CDR1 is MNHNS and CDR2 is SASEGT. The V gene lost 3 bases and the J gene lost 0 bases, with 6 bases spanning the gap. CDR3 coding DNA: TGTGCCAGCAGTGAGGTGAGCTCCTACAATGAGCAGTTCTTC. Residues: CASSEVSSYNEQFF.

The J gene is TRBJ2-1, the V gene TRBV12-3 or TRBV12-4; perhaps D is TRBD1 or TRBD2 (5 bases each). The CDR3 loop spans 15 amino acids. Deletions cut 7 bases from V and 5 bases from J, with 18 bases between. The CDR3 reads CASIRGATLNNEQFF. CDR3 DNA sequence: TGTGCCAGCATTAGGGGAGCTACCCTCAACAATGAGCAGTTCTTC.

This clonotype was counted ten times or more. The chain couples TRBV29-1 to TRBJ2-7; D gene unclear. V was shortened by 0 bases and J by 0 bases, with 9 bases between the two germline ends. The CDR3 length is 14 residues. CDR1 and CDR2 (germline): SQVTM, ANQGSEA. The CDR3 nucleotides are TGCAGCGTTGAAGAACTTTCGGGCTCCTACGAGCAGTACTTC. Its translation: CSVEELSGSYEQYF.

The chain joins TRBV30 to TRBJ2-5, with D possibly TRBD2 on 5 matching bases. V was cut by 4 bases and J by 4 bases, with 19 bases left in between. Germline V gene sequence: CDR1 GTSNPN, CDR2 SVGIG (reference sequence). The CDR3 totals 15 residues. The CDR3 region is CAWTPLGNRGETQYF. The CDR3, as DNA: TGTGCCTGGACCCCTCTGGGCAATCGGGGAGAGACCCAGTACTTC.